Sequencing of this T cell receptor beta chain was carried out in a study of blood T cell repertoires in COVID-19 (dated by TCRdb to 2019 to 2021). Turning to the overall study: Collaborator samples came from the United States, Italy and Spain and covered acute and convalescent phases of COVID-19. The prospective study material was composed of cDNA or gDNA derived from T cells, B-cell-depleted T cells, or PBMCs. Where available, HLA class I and class II types were obtained from metadata supplied by the sample provider rather than from assay-based typing. The samples were drawn from the first 160 participants of the ongoing ImmuneRACE study and from 1,254 subjects provided by 6 global collaborators. The repertoires were made available in a free public database intended to serve as a resource for research on the immune response to SARS-CoV-2. The sample metadata nearly always contained a de-identified subject ID, COVID-19 status, age in years and sex. Deeply sampled blood TCRbeta repertoires from subjects exposed to, actively infected with, or recovered from COVID-19 were included in the dataset.

Concerning this clone itself: The target of this receptor is not known. Base qualities are not provided; no much larger clone lies one nucleotide away.

Each collaborating institution followed its own protocols to collect whole blood in K2EDTA tubes. For TCRbeta analysis, collaborator samples were shipped as frozen whole blood, as isolated PBMCs, or as DNA extracted from either sample type. From cysteine to phenylalanine, the CDR3 is 18 amino acids long. CDR3 DNA is the only sequence kept; it has 54 bases, read in frame from the first base. From a lookup of the germline V gene, CDR1 and CDR2 are SGDLS and YYNGEE. The V end gives up 0 bases and the J end 9 bases, leaving 14 bases in the junction not matched to a gene. What the study reported, not specific to this receptor: How much clinical and demographic metadata was included differed by source and by participant, and the metadata was provided uncurated.

TCRbeta CDR3 regions were amplified from genomic DNA using the immunoSEQ Assay, a bias-controlled multiplex PCR. Turning to the authors' computational methods: Within the assay, amplification of reference gene primers was used to estimate how many nucleated cells each sample contained. To quantify the absolute abundance of each unique TCRbeta CDR3 rearrangement, sequence reads were collapsed and filtered. For each sample, productive Simpson clonality was calculated as the square root of Simpson's diversity index over productive rearrangements. The table was pulled from immuneACCESS by TCRdb, which kept in-frame rearrangements only. Such tables lose some clones; where checked, under half of the loss comes from unresolved V genes, and the rest has no known cause. V, J and clone size are those of that table, while D and trimming were read from the DNA. In this sample the table shows some 350,000 clones, around 90% of which occur a single time. Of the sample, roughly 6.8% is held by the ten largest clones.

The sequenced material came from peripheral blood. The receptor comes from a man aged 18 to 30 with active or convalescent COVID-19. The rearranged segments are TRBV9 and TRBJ2-1; a stretch of 11 junction bases matches TRBD2. The CDR3 reads CASSVAPEASGRRVEQFF. The bases are TGTGCCAGCAGCGTAGCCCCTGAGGCTAGCGGGAGGCGGGTTGAGCAGTTCTTC.